This entry describes one T cell receptor beta chain. Its antigen is still unknown. The sample originates from a study of cytomegalovirus exposure and HLA in healthy donors. Study-level points and caveats: A missense variant in DCLRE1C was later tied to TCR beta V- and J-gene trimming. Segments of the TCR beta V type were, in most cases, productive about 87% or about 30% of the time in an earlier analysis. Associated with cytomegalovirus, according to the listing, were fewer than 200 TCR beta chains. Later analysis found that TCR beta chains associated with HLA were more clonally expanded than other, equally common chains.

A multiplex PCR was run with 60 Vbeta primers and 13 Jbeta primers. TCRdb's copy holds only in-frame clones and misses some; the assay was immunoSEQ multiplex PCR. The data contain about 85,000 clones, over 70% of them singletons. Material: PBMCs. This clonotype was sampled from a woman between 50 and 59 years old in good health and CMV-seropositive.

The CDR3 nucleotides are TGTGCCAGCTCACCACCGCAGACTTCTGGAAACACCATATATTTT. It yields the protein CASSPPQTSGNTIYF. The chain uses TRBV18 and TRBJ1-3, with D unclear. Trimming took off 0 bases at V and 1 base at J, with 7 bases between the two ends. From germline, CDR1 is KGHSH and CDR2 LQKENI. This CDR3 region has 15 residues.